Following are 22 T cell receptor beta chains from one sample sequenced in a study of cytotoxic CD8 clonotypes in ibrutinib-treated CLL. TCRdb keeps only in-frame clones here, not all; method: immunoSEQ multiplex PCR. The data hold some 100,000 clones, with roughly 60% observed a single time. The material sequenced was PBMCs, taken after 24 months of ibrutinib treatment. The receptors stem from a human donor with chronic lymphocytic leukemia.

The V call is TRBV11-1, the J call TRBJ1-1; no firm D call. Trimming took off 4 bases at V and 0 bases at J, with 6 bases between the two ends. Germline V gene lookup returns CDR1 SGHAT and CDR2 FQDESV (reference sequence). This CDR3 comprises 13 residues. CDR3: CASSSEMNTEAFF. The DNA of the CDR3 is TGTGCCAGCAGCTCCGAAATGAACACTGAAGCTTTCTTT. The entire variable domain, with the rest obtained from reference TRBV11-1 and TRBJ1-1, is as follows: EAEVAQSPRYKITEKSQAVAFWCDPISGHATLYWYRQILGQGPELLVQFQDESVVDDSQLPKDRFSAERLKGVDSTLKIQPAELGDSAMYLCASSSEMNTEAFFGQGTRLTVV.

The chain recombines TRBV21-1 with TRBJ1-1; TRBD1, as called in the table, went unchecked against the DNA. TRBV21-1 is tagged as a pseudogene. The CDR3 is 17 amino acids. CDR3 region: CASSAPLRDIMNTEAFF. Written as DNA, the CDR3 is TGTGCCAGCAGCGCCCCGTTAAGGGACATCATGAACACTGAAGCTTTCTTT.

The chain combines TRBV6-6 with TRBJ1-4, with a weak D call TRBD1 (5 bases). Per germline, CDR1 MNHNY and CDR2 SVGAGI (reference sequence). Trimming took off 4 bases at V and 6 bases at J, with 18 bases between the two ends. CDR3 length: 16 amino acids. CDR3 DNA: TGTGCCAGCAGTTTTTCACCCCAGGAGGGGTATGAAAAACTGTTTTTT. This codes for CASSFSPQEGYEKLFF.

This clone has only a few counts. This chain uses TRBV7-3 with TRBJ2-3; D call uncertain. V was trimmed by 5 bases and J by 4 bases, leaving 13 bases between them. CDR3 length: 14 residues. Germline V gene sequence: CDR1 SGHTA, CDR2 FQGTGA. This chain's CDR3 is CASSPLYQSDTQYF. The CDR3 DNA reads TGTGCCAGCAGCCCTCTCTATCAGTCAGATACGCAGTATTTT.

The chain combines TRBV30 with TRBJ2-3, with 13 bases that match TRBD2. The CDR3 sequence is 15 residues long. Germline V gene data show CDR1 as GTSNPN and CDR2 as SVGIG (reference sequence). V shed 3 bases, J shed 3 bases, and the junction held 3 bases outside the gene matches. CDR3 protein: CAWSALAGGTDTQYF. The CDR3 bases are TGTGCCTGGAGCGCACTAGCGGGGGGGACAGATACGCAGTATTTT.

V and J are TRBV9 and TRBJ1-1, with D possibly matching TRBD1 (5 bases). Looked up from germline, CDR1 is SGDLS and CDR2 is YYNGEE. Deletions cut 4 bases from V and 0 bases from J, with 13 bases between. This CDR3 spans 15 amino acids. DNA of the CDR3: TGTGCCAGCAGCCCCACAGGTGCAATGAACACTGAAGCTTTCTTT. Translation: CASSPTGAMNTEAFF.

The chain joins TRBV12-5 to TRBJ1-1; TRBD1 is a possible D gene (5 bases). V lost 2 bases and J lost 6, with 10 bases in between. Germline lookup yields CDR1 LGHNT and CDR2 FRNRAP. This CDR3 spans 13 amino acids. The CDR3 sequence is CASGLSGSAEAFF. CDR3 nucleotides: TGTGCTAGTGGTTTGTCAGGGAGCGCTGAAGCTTTCTTT.

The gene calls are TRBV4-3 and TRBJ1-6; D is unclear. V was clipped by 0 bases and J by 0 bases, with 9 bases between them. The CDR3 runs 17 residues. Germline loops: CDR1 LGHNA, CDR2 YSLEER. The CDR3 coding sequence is TGCGCCAGCAGCCAAGAGCGAGAGAGCTCCTATAATTCACCCCTCCACTTT. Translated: CASSQERESSYNSPLHF.

This CDR3 reads CASSFRDRYNEQFF. The CDR3 DNA reads as TGTGCCAGCAGCTTCCGGGACAGGTACAATGAGCAGTTCTTC. This rearrangement joins TRBV11-2 to TRBJ2-1; 8 bases are shared with TRBD1. There are 14 residues in the CDR3. The V gene end was trimmed by 3 bases and the J gene end by 4 bases; junction bases not matched to a gene: 2. Germline CDR1 is SGHAT and CDR2 is FQNNGV.

In nucleotides, the CDR3 is TGCGCCAGCAGCTTCGGATACCAGGGGACAAGCATGAACACTGAAGCTTTCTTT. It encodes CASSFGYQGTSMNTEAFF. The chain couples TRBV5-1 to TRBJ1-1, with TRBD1 as a possible D gene (6 bases). The CDR3 runs to 18 residues. Germline CDR1 reads SGHRS; CDR2 reads YFSETQ. Trimming left V 2 bases short and J 0 bases short, with 20 bases between.

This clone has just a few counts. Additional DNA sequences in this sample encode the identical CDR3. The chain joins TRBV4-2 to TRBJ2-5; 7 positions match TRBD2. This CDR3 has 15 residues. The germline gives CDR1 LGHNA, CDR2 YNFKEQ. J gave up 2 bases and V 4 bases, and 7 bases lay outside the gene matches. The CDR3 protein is CASSPKRGPQETQYF. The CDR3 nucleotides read TGTGCCAGCAGCCCGAAGCGGGGCCCTCAAGAGACCCAGTACTTC.

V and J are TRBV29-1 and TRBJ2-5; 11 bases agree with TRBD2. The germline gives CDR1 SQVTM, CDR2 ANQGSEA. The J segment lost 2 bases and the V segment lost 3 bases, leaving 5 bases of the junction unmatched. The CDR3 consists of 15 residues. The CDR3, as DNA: TGCAGCGTTGATCCTAGCGGGGGGAATCAAGAGACCCAGTACTTC. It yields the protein CSVDPSGGNQETQYF.

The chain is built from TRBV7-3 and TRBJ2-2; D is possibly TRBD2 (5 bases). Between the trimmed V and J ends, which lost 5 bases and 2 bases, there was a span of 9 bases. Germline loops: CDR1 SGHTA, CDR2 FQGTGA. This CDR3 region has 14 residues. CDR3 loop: CASSQRANTGELFF. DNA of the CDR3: TGTGCCAGCAGCCAGAGGGCCAACACCGGGGAGCTGTTTTTT.

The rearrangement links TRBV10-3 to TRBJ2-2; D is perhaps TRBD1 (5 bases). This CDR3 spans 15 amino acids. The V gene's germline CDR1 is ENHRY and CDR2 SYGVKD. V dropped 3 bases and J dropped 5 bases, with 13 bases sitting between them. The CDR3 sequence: CAISDSRAVTGELFF. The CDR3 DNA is TGTGCCATCAGTGATTCCAGGGCCGTAACCGGGGAGCTGTTTTTT.

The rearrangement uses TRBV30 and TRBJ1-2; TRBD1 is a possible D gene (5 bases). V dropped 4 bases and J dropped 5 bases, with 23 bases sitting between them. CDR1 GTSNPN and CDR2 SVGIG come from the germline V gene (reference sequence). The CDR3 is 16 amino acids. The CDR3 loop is CAWTSSGQGIGYGYTF. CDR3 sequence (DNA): TGTGCCTGGACTTCTTCGGGGCAGGGTATTGGGTATGGCTACACCTTC.

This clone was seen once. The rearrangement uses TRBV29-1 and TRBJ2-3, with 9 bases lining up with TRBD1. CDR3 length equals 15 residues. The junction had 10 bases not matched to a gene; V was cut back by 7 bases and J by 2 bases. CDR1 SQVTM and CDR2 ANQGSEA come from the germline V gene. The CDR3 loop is CSADSGQGSTDTQYF. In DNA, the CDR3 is TGCAGCGCCGACTCGGGACAGGGCTCCACAGATACGCAGTATTTT.

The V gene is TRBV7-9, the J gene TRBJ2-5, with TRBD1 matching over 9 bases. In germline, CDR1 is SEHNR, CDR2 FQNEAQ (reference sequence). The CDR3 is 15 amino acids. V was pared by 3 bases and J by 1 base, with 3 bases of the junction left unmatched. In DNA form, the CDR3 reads TGTGCCAGCAGCTTTTGGACAGGGGTCCAAGAGACCCAGTACTTC. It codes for CASSFWTGVQETQYF.

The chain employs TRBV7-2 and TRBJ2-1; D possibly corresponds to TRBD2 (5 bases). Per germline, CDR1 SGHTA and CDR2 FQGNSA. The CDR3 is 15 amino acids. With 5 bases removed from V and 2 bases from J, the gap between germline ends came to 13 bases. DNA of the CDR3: TGTGCCAGCAGCAGAGGGATAACTCCCTACAATGAGCAGTTCTTC. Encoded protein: CASSRGITPYNEQFF.

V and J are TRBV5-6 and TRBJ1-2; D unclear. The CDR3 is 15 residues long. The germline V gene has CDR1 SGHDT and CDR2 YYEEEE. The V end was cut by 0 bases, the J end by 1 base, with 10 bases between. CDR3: CASSLVAGNNYGYTF. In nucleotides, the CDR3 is TGTGCCAGCAGCTTGGTGGCAGGAAATAACTATGGCTACACCTTC. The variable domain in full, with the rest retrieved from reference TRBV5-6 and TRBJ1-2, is DAGVTQSPTHLIKTRGQQVTLRCSPKSGHDTVSWYQQALGQGPQFIFQYYEEEERQRGNFPDRFSGHQFPNYSSELNVNALLLGDSALYLCASSLVAGNNYGYTFGSGTRLTVV.

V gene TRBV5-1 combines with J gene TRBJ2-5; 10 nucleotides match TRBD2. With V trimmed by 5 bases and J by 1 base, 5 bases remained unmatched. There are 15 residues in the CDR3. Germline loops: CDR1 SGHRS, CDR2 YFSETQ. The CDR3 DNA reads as TGCGCCAGCAGATTTAGCGGGGGGAGCCAAGAGACCCAGTACTTC. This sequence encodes CASRFSGGSQETQYF. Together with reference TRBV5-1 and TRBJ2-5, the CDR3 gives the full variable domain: KAGVTQTPRYLIKTRGQQVTLSCSPISGHRSVSWYQQTPGQGLQFLFEYFSETQRNKGNFPGRFSGRQFSNSRSEMNVSTLELGDSALYLCASRFSGGSQETQYFGPGTRLLVL.

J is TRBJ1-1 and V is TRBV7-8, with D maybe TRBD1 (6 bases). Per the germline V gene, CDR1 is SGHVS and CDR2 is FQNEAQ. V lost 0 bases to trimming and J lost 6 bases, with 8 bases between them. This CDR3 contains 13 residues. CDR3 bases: TGTGCCAGCAGCTTAGCAGGGGGGGCTGAAGCTTTCTTT. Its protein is CASSLAGGAEAFF.

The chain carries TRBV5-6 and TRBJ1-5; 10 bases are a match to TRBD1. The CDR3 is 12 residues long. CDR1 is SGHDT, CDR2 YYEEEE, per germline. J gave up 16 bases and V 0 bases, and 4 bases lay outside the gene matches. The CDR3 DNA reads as TGTGCCAGCAGCTTGGGACAGGGGGCGGGTCATTTT. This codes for CASSLGQGAGHF.